The subject of this entry is one T cell receptor (beta chain). The table came from immunoSEQ multiplex PCR; TCRdb's copy has only in-frame clones and leaves some out. The profile covers 70,000 to 95,000 clones, with 85% to 95% appearing a single time and approximately 0.25% taken by the ten largest. The entry originates in a study of technical replicates of blood from a few donors. In germline, CDR1 is SNHLY, CDR2 FYNNEI. Trimming removed 8 bases from V and 5 bases from J, with 12 bases in between. The CDR3 is 12 amino acids. The TCR comes from a human donor in good health. This sequence joins TRBV2 and TRBJ1-2; D not resolved. The sequenced material came from T cells isolated from PBMCs. The CDR3 loop is CASSEGWYGYTF. CDR3 in DNA: TGTGCCAGCTCCGAGGGATGGTATGGCTACACCTTC.